This T cell receptor beta chain derives from a study of control samples from healthy donors and cancer patients. The data were produced by immunoSEQ multiplex PCR, yet TCRdb's version contains in-frame clones alone and is incomplete. The table has approximately 150,000 clones, 90% to 95% seen once. Trimming left V 6 bases short and J 4 bases short, with 9 bases between. This CDR3 has 13 residues. The rearrangement uses TRBV12-3 or TRBV12-4 and TRBJ1-4; D uncertain. The origin of this receptor is a man aged 55-75 years with colorectal cancer. The sample comprised PBMCs. This CDR3 reads CASSLYSNEKLFF. CDR3 nucleotide sequence: TGTGCCAGCAGCCTGTACAGTAATGAAAAACTGTTTTTT.